Following are 8 T cell receptor beta chains from one sample sequenced in a study of tumor-infiltrating lymphocytes in glioblastoma multiforme. Multiple V-beta primers and a C-beta primer amplified TCRB from RNA. MiXCR, run by TCRdb on the multiplex PCR reads, gives a single entry per CDR3 protein. This table has around 33,000 distinct CDR3 sequences, around 60% appearing once. The sample was brain tumor tissue. The receptor source for this set is a male donor with glioblastoma.

The chain joins TRBV5-4 to TRBJ2-3; D gene ambiguous. V was pared by 7 bases and J by 0 bases, with 15 bases between. This CDR3 is 15 amino acids long. Germline V gene lookup returns CDR1 SGHNT and CDR2 YYREEE (reference sequence). CDR3 sequence reads: CASRPGGTSTDTQYF. CDR3 bases: TGTGCCAGCCGTCCGGGCGGCACTAGCACAGATACGCAGTATTTT.

This clonotype was found many times. The V call is TRBV10-3, the J call TRBJ1-1, with 7 positions matching TRBD1. From germline, CDR1 is ENHRY and CDR2 SYGVKD. V gave up 10 bases and J gave up 3 bases; unmatched junction bases: 11. The CDR3 loop spans 14 amino acids. CDR3 sequence (DNA): TGTGCCACGAGCGTGACAGGGAGGGACACTGAAGCTTTCTTT. It codes for CATSVTGRDTEAFF.

The CDR3 loop is CASSVDDYRNQPQHF. CDR3 DNA sequence: TGCGCCAGCAGTGTTGACGACTATAGGAATCAGCCCCAGCATTTT. The V gene is TRBV10-2, the J gene TRBJ1-5; D uncertain. CDR3 length equals 15 residues. Deletions cut 4 bases from V and 4 bases from J, with 14 bases between. The germline V gene encodes CDR1 WSHSY and CDR2 SAAADI.

The chain combines TRBV20-1 with TRBJ1-2; maybe TRBD1 (6 bases). Trimming took off 6 bases at V and 5 bases at J, with 16 bases between the two ends. CDR1 and CDR2 from the germline V gene are DFQATT and SNEGSKA (reference sequence). The CDR3 spans 13 residues. Here the CDR3 reads CSAPIGGMYGYTF. The DNA of the CDR3 is TGCAGTGCCCCAATAGGGGGGATGTATGGCTACACCTTC.

This clonotype has a handful of counts. A read error may produce the germline difference seen at one junction end. The chain recombines TRBV29-1 with TRBJ2-7; 9 bases align to TRBD1. CDR3 size: 15 residues. CDR1 and CDR2 (germline): SQVTM, ANQGSEA. For the CDR3, the DNA is TGCACCGTAAGGGACAGGGCTGGGGGCTCCTACGAGCAGTACTTT. This sequence encodes CTVRDRAGGSYEQYF.

This clonotype came up many times. The chain combines TRBV6-1 with TRBJ1-6; D remains unclear. Trimming left V 7 bases short and J 2 bases short, with 15 bases between. Germline CDR1 and CDR2: MNHNS and SASEGT. There are 16 residues in the CDR3. The CDR3 reads CASTPDGAPYNSPLHF. The CDR3 bases are TGTGCCAGCACCCCGGACGGCGCTCCCTATAATTCACCCCTCCACTTT.

For this clonotype: Because it lacks the conserved phenylalanine or tryptophan at the end, this CDR3 is likely a read error. The chain recombines TRBV20-1 with TRBJ1-2; 7 nucleotides align to TRBD1. The V segment lost 0 bases and the J segment 7 bases; nucleotides outside the gene matches: 5. CDR1 is DFQATT and CDR2 is SNEGSKA in the germline V gene (reference sequence). The CDR3 has 13 residues. The CDR3 DNA reads as TGCAGTGCTAGAGATCCAGGGGGGGTTGGCTACACCATC. Protein product: CSARDPGGVGYTI.

This clonotype was detected ten times or more. The chain carries TRBV5-4 and TRBJ1-3; D is undetermined. Germline V gene sequence: CDR1 SGHNT, CDR2 YYREEE (reference sequence). Trimming removed 3 bases at V and 0 bases at J, with 13 bases between. The CDR3 loop spans 16 amino acids. The CDR3 region is CASSSETGSSGNTIYF. CDR3 sequence (DNA): TGTGCCAGCAGCTCCGAAACTGGGAGCTCTGGAAACACCATATATTTT.